The 13 T cell receptor beta chains presented below share a single source sample, sequenced in a study of long-term antiretroviral therapy in people with HIV. Sequencing used immunoSEQ v3.0 at survey level. TCRdb's table, derived via immunoSEQ multiplex PCR, lists solely in-frame clones and lacks some. The table includes tens of thousands of clones, approximately 80% detected once. The input for sequencing was unsorted PBMCs, taken 0.2 years after starting antiretroviral therapy. These receptors came from a woman in her twenties or thirties with HIV.

Only a few counts were recorded for this clone. This chain uses TRBV7-6 with TRBJ2-7; D might be TRBD1 or TRBD2, each matching 5 bases. V dropped 4 bases and J dropped 3 bases, with 10 bases sitting between them. Germline V gives CDR1 SGHVS, CDR2 FNYEAQ. This CDR3 is 13 amino acids long. As DNA, the CDR3 is TGTGCCAGCAGCTCGGGACCGCGCTACGAGCAGTACGTC. This translates into CASSSGPRYEQYV.

The genes are TRBV7-3 and TRBJ2-1; weak D call: TRBD2 (7 bases). The V end was cut by 4 bases, the J end by 6 bases, with 16 bases between. The CDR3 has 15 amino acids. Looked up from germline, CDR1 is SGHTA and CDR2 is FQGTGA. This chain's CDR3 is CASSSHGGRLNEQFF. The CDR3 nucleotides read TGTGCCAGCAGCTCCCACGGGGGGCGACTCAATGAGCAGTTCTTC.

The chain has TRBV19 and TRBJ2-1, with 9 bases matching TRBD1. This CDR3 has 15 amino acids. The J segment lost 6 bases and the V segment lost 1 base, leaving 4 bases of the junction unmatched. Germline CDR1 LNHDA, CDR2 SQIVND (reference sequence). The CDR3 DNA is TGTGCCAGTAGTATAGGGACAGGGGCGATCAATGAGCAGTTCTTC. Its translation is CASSIGTGAINEQFF.

This sequence joins TRBV28 and TRBJ1-2; the D is unclear. Per the germline V gene, CDR1 is MDHEN and CDR2 is SYDVKM. Trimming left V 6 bases short and J 6 bases short, with 14 bases between. CDR3 length equals 13 residues. The CDR3 here is CASSLTDPDGYTF. The CDR3 DNA is TGTGCCAGCAGCCTGACCGACCCCGATGGCTACACCTTC.

The chain joins TRBV4-1 to TRBJ1-3; 8 bases align to TRBD1. The germline V gene encodes CDR1 MGHRA and CDR2 YSYEKL. CDR3 length: 15 amino acids. V shed 5 bases and J 4 bases; nucleotides not matched to a gene: 7. CDR3: CASSDDRGSGNTIYF. The DNA for the CDR3 is TGCGCCAGCAGCGATGACAGGGGATCAGGAAACACCATATATTTT.

This clone was found a few times. The genes are TRBV15 and TRBJ2-7, with 9 bases matching TRBD1. Trimming cost V 4 bases and J 6 bases; bases outside gene matches: 10. The CDR3 totals 15 residues. Germline V gives CDR1 LNHNV, CDR2 YYDKDF (reference sequence). CDR3 amino acids: CATSNTGQGYVEQYF. The DNA for the CDR3 is TGTGCCACCAGCAATACGGGACAGGGATATGTCGAGCAGTACTTC.

The chain has TRBV29-1 and TRBJ1-5; 8 bases align to TRBD1. From germline, CDR1 is SQVTM and CDR2 ANQGSEA. The CDR3 totals 13 residues. V dropped 3 bases and J dropped 2; count of bases not matched to a gene: 0. The CDR3 is CSVETGGNQPQHF. CDR3 in DNA: TGCAGCGTTGAGACAGGGGGCAATCAGCCCCAGCATTTT.

The CDR3 nucleotides read TGTGCCAGCAGTGACTCGAGGGACGGTGAAGCTTTCTTT. It yields the protein CASSDSRDGEAFF. The V call is TRBV6-4, the J call TRBJ1-1, with D possibly being TRBD1 (5 bases). The CDR3 is 13 amino acids. Germline V gene data show CDR1 as MRHNA and CDR2 as SNTAGT. V lost 0 bases, J lost 7 bases, and 9 bases lay in between.

V usage is TRBV7-9 and J usage is TRBJ2-1; 8 bases line up with TRBD2. The ends lost 6 bases at V and 0 bases at J; junction bases unmatched: 7. This CDR3 region has 16 residues. CDR1 and CDR2 from the germline V gene are SEHNR and FQNEAQ (reference sequence). The CDR3 loop reads CASRETSGSSYNEQFF. DNA of the CDR3: TGTGCCAGCAGGGAAACTAGCGGCAGCTCCTACAATGAGCAGTTCTTC.

The chain employs TRBV4-2 and TRBJ2-1; TRBD2 agrees at 11 bases. Germline V gene sequence: CDR1 LGHNA, CDR2 YNFKEQ. V dropped 1 base and J dropped 8; count of bases not matched to a gene: 22. The CDR3 sequence is 21 residues long. In DNA form, the CDR3 reads TGTGCCAGCAGCCAAGTTCTTGGGTTCACTAGCGGGGGCCACGGGTTCGATGAGCAGTTCTTC. Its translation: CASSQVLGFTSGGHGFDEQFF.

This chain connects TRBV6-5 to TRBJ2-7; the D is unclear. CDR1 and CDR2 (germline): MNHEY, SVGAGI. This CDR3 contains 11 residues. V was cut by 6 bases and J by 3 bases, with 6 bases left in between. The CDR3: CASSENYEQYF. The CDR3 nucleotides are TGTGCCAGCAGCGAAAACTACGAGCAGTACTTC.

The chain is built from TRBV5-6 and TRBJ2-3, with D unresolved. V lost 1 base and J lost 0, with 6 bases in between. Per the germline V gene, CDR1 is SGHDT and CDR2 is YYEEEE. The CDR3 runs 14 residues. The CDR3 loop is CASSLLRSTDTQYF. Written as DNA, the CDR3 is TGTGCCAGCAGCTTGCTTAGAAGCACAGATACGCAGTATTTT.

The CDR3 DNA is TGCAGCGTTGGGACTAGCTGGTTGGATACGCAGTATTTT. Encoded protein: CSVGTSWLDTQYF. The rearrangement uses TRBV29-1 and TRBJ2-3; 8 bases are shared with TRBD2. The CDR3 consists of 13 residues. Germline CDR1 SQVTM, CDR2 ANQGSEA. V shed 4 bases and J 6 bases; nucleotides not matched to a gene: 6.